The present T cell receptor beta chain was sequenced within a study of shared clonotypes between healthy human individuals. For the study at large: CD4 naive and memory got three plates each, CD8 naive two, CD8 memory one.

In the case of this clone: As yet, its antigen is unknown.

Study-wide points: Clonotypes shared by all four donors outscored non-shared clonotypes in generation probability. Naive subsets, compared against memory subsets, generally had larger estimated richness values.

Investigators spread the genomic DNA of each subset evenly over several immunoSEQ plates. Clones were read by immunoSEQ multiplex PCR, and TCRdb kept only the in-frame ones, dropping some. The sample gives roughly 2.1 million clones, about 93% of which show up once; roughly 1.7% is in the top ten. The naive CD8 fraction comprised CD45RO-negative cells positively selected for CCR7 and excluded terminally differentiated effector memory CD45RA+ cells. Sequenced input: naive CD8+ T cells from PBMCs. This TCR came from a man between 18 and 29 years old in good health. Some clones in this sample may be carry-over from other donors' samples.

The CDR3 sequence is CASSLSWPGALSFPYYGYTF. CDR3 DNA sequence: TGTGCCAGCAGCTTGAGTTGGCCAGGGGCGTTAAGCTTCCCTTACTATGGCTACACCTTC. This chain connects TRBV5-8 to TRBJ1-2; possibly TRBD1 for D (6 bases). Trimming stripped 1 base from V and 3 bases from J, with 28 bases between. CDR1 SGHTS and CDR2 YDEGEE come from the germline V gene. CDR3 size: 20 residues.